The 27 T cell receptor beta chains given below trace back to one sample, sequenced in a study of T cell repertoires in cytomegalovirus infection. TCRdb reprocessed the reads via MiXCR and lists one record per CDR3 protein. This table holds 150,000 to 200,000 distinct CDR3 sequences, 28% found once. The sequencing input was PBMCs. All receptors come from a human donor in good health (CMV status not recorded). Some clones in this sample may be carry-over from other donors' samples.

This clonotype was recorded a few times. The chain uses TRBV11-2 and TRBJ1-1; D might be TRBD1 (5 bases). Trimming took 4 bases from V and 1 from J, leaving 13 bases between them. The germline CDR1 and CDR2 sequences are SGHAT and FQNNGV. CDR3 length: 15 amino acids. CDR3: CASSYTGTGNTEAFF. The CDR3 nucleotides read TGTGCCAGCAGCTATACCGGGACCGGGAACACTGAAGCTTTCTTT.

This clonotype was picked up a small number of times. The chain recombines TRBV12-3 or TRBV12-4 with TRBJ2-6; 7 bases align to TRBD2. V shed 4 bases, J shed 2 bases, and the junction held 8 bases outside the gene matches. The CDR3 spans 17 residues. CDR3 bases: TGTGCCAGCAGTTGGGGGGGTCCAACAACTGGGGCCAACGTCCTGACTTTC. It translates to CASSWGGPTTGANVLTF.

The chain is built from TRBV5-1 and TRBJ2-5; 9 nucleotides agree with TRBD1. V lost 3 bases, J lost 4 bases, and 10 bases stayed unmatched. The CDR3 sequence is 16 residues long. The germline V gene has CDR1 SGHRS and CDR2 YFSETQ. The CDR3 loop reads CASSYYSQGAGETQYF. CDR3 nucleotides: TGCGCCAGCAGCTACTACTCACAGGGGGCAGGAGAGACCCAGTACTTC.

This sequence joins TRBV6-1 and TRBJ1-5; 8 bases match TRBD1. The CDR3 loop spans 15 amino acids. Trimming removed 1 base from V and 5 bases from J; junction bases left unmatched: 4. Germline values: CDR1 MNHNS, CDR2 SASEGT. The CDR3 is CASSEGTGLDQPQHF. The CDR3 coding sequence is TGTGCCAGCAGTGAAGGGACAGGGCTTGATCAGCCCCAGCATTTT.

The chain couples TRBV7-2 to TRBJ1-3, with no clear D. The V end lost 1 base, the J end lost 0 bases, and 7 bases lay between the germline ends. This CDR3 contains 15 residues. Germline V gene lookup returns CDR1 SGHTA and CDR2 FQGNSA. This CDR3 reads CASSLVRASGNTIYF. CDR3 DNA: TGTGCCAGCAGCTTAGTGCGGGCCTCTGGAAACACCATATATTTT.

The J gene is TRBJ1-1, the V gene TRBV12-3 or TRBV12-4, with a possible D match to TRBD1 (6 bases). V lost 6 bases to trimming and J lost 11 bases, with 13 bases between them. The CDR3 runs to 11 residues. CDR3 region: CASSPGVVAFF. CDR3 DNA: TGTGCCAGCAGCCCAGGGGTTGTGGCTTTCTTT.

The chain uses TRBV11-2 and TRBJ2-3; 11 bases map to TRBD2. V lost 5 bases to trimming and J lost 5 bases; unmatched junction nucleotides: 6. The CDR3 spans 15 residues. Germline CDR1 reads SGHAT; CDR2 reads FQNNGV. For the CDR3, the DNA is TGTGCCAGCAGCGGTAGCGGGGGGGCCTTAGATACGCAGTATTTT. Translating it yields CASSGSGGALDTQYF.

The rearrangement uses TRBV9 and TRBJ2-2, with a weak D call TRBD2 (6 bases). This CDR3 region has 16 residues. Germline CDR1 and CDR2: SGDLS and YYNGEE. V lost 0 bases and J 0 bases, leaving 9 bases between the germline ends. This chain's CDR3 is CASSVDGGSNTGELFF. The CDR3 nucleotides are TGTGCCAGCAGCGTAGATGGAGGGTCGAACACCGGGGAGCTGTTTTTT.

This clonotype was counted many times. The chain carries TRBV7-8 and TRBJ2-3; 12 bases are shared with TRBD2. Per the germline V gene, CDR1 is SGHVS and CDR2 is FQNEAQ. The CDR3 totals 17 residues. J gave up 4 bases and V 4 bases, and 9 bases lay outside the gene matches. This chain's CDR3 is CASSSRSLAGGADTQYF. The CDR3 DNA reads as TGTGCCAGCAGCTCGCGGTCTCTAGCGGGGGGGGCAGATACGCAGTATTTT.

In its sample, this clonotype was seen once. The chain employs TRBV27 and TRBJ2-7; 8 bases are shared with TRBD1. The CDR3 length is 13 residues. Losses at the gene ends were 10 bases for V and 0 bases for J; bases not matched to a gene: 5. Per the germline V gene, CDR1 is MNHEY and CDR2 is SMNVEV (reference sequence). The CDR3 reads CANSGQDSYEQYF. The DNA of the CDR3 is TGTGCCAACTCGGGACAGGACTCCTACGAGCAGTACTTC.

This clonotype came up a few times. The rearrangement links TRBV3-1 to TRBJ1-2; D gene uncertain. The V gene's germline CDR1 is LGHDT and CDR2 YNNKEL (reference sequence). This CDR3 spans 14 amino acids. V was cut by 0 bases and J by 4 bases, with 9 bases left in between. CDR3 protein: CASSQDAGIYGYTF. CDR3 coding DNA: TGTGCCAGCAGCCAAGACGCGGGGATCTATGGCTACACCTTC.

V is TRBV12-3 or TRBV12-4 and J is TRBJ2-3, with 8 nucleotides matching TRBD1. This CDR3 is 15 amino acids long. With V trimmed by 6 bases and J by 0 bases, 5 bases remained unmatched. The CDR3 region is CASSMTGVSTDTQYF. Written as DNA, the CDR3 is TGTGCCAGCAGCATGACAGGGGTCAGCACAGATACGCAGTATTTT.

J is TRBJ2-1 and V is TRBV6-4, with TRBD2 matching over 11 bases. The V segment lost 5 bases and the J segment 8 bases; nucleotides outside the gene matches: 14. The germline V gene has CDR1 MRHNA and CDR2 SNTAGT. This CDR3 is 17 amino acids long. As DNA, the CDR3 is TGTGCCAGCAGTCTAGCGGGGGGCCTATATTTTGGGCATGAGCAGTTCTTC. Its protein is CASSLAGGLYFGHEQFF.

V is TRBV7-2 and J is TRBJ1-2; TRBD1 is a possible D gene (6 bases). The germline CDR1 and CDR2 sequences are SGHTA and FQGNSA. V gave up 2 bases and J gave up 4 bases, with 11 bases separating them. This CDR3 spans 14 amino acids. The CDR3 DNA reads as TGTGCCAGCAGCTTATTGGGGACAAGCTATGGCTACACCTTC. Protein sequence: CASSLLGTSYGYTF.

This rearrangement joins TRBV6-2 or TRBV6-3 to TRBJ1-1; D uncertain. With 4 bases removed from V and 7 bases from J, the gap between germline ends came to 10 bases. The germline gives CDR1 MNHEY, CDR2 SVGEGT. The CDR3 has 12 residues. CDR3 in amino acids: CASSSGPDEAFF. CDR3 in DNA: TGTGCCAGCAGTTCCGGACCAGATGAAGCTTTCTTT.

The CDR3 sequence: CSTLAGGVYREQFF. As DNA, the CDR3 is TGCAGCACCTTGGCAGGGGGGGTTTATCGGGAGCAGTTCTTC. This rearrangement joins TRBV29-1 to TRBJ2-1, with D perhaps being TRBD1 or TRBD2 (7 bases each). Germline V gene data show CDR1 as SQVTM and CDR2 as ANQGSEA. The CDR3 totals 14 residues. V was shortened by 8 bases and J by 10 bases, with 24 bases between the two germline ends.

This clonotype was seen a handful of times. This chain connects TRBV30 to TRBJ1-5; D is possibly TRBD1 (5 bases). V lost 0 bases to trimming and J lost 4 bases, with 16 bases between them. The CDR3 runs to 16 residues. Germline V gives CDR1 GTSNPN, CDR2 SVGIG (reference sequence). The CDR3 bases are TGTGCCTGGAGTGTAAAACAGGTTGGGGGGAATCAGCCCCAGCATTTT. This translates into CAWSVKQVGGNQPQHF.

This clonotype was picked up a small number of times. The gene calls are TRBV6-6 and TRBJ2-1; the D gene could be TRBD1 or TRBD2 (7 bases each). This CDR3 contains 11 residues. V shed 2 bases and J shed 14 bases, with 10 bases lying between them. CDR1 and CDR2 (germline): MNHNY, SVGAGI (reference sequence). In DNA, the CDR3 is TGTGCCAGCAGTTACCAGGGGGGGGAGTTCTTC. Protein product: CASSYQGGEFF.

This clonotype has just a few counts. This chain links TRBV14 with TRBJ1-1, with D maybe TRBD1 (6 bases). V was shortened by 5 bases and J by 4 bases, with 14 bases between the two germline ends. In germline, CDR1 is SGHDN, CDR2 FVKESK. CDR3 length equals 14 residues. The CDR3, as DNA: TGTGCCAGCAGCGCCCTGGGGGGCGGCACTGAAGCTTTCTTT. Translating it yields CASSALGGGTEAFF.

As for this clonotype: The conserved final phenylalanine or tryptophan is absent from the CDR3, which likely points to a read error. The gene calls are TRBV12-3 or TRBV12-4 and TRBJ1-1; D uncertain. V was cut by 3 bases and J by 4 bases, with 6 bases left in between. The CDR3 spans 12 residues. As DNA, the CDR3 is TGTGCCAGCAGTTTCTCATTCACTGAAGCTTTCATT. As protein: CASSFSFTEAFI.

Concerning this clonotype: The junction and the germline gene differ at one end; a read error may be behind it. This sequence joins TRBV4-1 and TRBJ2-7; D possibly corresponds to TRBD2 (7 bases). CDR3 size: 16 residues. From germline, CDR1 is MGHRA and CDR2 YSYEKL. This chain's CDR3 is CASSQDLRGASYEQYF. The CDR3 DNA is TGTGCCAGCAGCCAAGATCTACGGGGGGCCTCCTACGAGCAGTACTTC.

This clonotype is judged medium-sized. CDR3 in amino acids: CASSLDQGWADTQYF. The CDR3 bases are TGTGCCAGCAGCTTAGATCAGGGTTGGGCAGATACGCAGTATTTT. The chain links TRBV11-2 to TRBJ2-3, with D perhaps matching TRBD1 (5 bases). V was trimmed by 0 bases and J by 4 bases, leaving 11 bases between them. The germline V gene has CDR1 SGHAT and CDR2 FQNNGV. The CDR3 contains 15 residues.

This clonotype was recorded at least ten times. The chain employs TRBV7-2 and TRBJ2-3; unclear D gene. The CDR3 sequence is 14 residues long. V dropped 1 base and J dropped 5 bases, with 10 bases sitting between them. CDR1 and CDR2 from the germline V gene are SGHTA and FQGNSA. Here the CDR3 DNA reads TGTGCCAGCAGCTTAGGGATAGGAGAAGATACGCAGTATTTT. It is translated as CASSLGIGEDTQYF.

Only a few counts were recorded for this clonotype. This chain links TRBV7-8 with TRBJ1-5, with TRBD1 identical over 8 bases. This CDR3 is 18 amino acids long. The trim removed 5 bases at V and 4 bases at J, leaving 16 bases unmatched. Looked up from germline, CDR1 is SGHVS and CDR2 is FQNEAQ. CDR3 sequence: CASSLTIQGGLGNQPQHF. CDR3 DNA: TGTGCCAGCAGCCTTACCATACAGGGGGGTCTAGGAAATCAGCCCCAGCATTTT.

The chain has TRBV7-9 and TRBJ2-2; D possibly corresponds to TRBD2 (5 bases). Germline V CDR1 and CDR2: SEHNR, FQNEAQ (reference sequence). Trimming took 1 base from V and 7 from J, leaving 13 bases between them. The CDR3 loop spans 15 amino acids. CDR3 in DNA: TGTGCCAGCAGCTTAGATGAGGGAACGGTCGGGGAGCTGTTTTTT. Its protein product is CASSLDEGTVGELFF.

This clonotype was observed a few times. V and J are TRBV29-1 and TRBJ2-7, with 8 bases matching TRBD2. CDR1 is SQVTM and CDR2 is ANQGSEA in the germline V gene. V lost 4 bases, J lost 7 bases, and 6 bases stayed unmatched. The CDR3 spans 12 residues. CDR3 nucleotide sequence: TGCAGCGTTGGTGCCGGGAGGGGGGAGCAGTACTTC. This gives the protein CSVGAGRGEQYF.

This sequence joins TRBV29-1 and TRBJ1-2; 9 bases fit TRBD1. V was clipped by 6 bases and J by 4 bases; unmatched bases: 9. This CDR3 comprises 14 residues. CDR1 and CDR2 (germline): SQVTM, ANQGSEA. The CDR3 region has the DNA TGCAGCGTGCGTAACAGGGGGCAAGTCTATGGCTACACCTTC. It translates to CSVRNRGQVYGYTF.